The 5 T cell receptor beta chains in this list originate from one sample, sequenced in a study of T cells in Graves' hyperthyroidism and ophthalmopathy. TCR beta CDR3 sequences were amplified from RNA transcripts. The HTBI primer set was used in a first-round RT-PCR of the TCR CDR3. TCRdb reprocessed the multiplex PCR reads with MiXCR, giving one entry per CDR3 protein. The sample records roughly 420,000 distinct CDR3 sequences, about a sixth being singletons. Material: blood. The receptor source for this set is a woman aged 18-29 years with Graves' hyperthyroidism.

The table lists this clonotype with many counts. The J gene is TRBJ2-3, the V gene TRBV2; 8 nucleotides line up with TRBD2. Germline values: CDR1 SNHLY, CDR2 FYNNEI. The CDR3 runs 16 residues. The trim removed 3 bases at V and 0 bases at J, leaving 5 bases unmatched. As DNA, the CDR3 is TGTGCCAGCAGTGATCGCACTAGCGGTAGCACAGATACGCAGTATTTT. It codes for CASSDRTSGSTDTQYF.

The table lists this clonotype with many counts. V usage is TRBV7-3 and J usage is TRBJ1-1, with 11 positions matching TRBD1. There are 17 residues in the CDR3. Germline V gene lookup returns CDR1 SGHTA and CDR2 FQGTGA. V dropped 5 bases and J dropped 5; count of bases not matched to a gene: 13. The CDR3 loop is CASSPAGDRGVGTEAFF. The DNA of the CDR3 is TGTGCCAGCAGCCCCGCCGGGGACAGGGGGGTCGGGACTGAAGCTTTCTTT.

V usage is TRBV5-1 and J usage is TRBJ1-2; D is possibly TRBD1 (6 bases). Trimming removed 0 bases from V and 0 bases from J, with 12 bases in between. Germline CDR1 SGHRS, CDR2 YFSETQ. There are 16 residues in the CDR3. The CDR3 protein is CASSLGTVATNYGYTF. Written as DNA, the CDR3 is TGCGCCAGCAGCTTGGGGACAGTAGCTACTAACTATGGCTACACCTTC.

The V and J genes are TRBV6-2 or TRBV6-3 and TRBJ2-3; a possible D gene is TRBD2 (7 bases). CDR1 MNHEY and CDR2 SVGEGT come from the germline V gene. The ends were cut back, 6 bases at V and 1 base at J, with 11 bases in the middle. The CDR3 contains 14 residues. The CDR3 DNA reads TGTGCCAGCAGGAGGGGGGGTGGCACAGATACGCAGTATTTT. Translating gives CASRRGGGTDTQYF.

The table lists this clonotype with many counts. The chain uses TRBV7-3 and TRBJ2-1; D remains ambiguous. Trimming removed 1 base at V and 8 bases at J, with 15 bases between. Germline CDR1 SGHTA, CDR2 FQGTGA. The CDR3 loop spans 15 amino acids. The CDR3 nucleotides read TGTGCCAGCAGCTTAAGCCCCTGGTTTCCCGATGAGCAGTTCTTC. Protein product: CASSLSPWFPDEQFF.